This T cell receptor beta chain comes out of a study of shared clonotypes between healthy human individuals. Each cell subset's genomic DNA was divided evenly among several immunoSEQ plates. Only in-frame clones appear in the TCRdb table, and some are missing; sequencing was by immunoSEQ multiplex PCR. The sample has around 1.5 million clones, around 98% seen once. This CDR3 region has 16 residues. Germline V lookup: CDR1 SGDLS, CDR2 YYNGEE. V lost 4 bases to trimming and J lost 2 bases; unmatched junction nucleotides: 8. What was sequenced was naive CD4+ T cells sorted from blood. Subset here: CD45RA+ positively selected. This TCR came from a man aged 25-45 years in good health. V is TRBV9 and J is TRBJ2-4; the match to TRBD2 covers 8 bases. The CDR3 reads CASSSSGSSTKNIQYF. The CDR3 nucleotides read TGTGCCAGCAGCTCCAGCGGGAGTTCGACCAAAAACATTCAGTACTTC.